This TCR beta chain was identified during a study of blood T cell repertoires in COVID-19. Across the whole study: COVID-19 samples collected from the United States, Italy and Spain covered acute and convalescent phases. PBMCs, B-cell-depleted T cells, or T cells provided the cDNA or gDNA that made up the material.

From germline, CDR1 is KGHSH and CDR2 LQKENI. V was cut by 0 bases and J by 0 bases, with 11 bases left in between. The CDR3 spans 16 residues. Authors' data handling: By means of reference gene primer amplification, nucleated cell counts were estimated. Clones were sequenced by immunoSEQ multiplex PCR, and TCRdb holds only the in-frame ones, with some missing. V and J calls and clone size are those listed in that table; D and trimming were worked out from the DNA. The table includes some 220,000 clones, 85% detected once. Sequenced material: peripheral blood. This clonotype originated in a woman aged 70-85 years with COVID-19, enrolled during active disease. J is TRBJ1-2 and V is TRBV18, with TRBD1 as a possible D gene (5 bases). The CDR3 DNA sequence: TGTGCCAGCTCACCACCTCCTGCAGGGCCTAACTATGGCTACACCTTC. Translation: CASSPPPAGPNYGYTF. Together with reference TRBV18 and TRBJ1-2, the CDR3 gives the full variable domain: NAGVMQNPRHLVRRRGQEARLRCSPMKGHSHVYWYRQLPEEGLKFMVYLQKENIIDESGMPKERFSAEFPKEGPSILRIQQVVRGDSAAYFCASSPPPAGPNYGYTFGSGTRLTVV.